This entry describes one T cell receptor beta chain. Antigen: not known. The CDR3 length is 15 residues. Per germline, CDR1 DFQATT and CDR2 SNEGSKA (reference sequence). The germline V and J ends were trimmed by 3 bases and 8 bases, with 22 bases remaining between them. The sample comes from a study of blood T cells in healthy people across ages. It was with a sample-barcoded 5' primer and a J-beta primer mix that a second PCR of about 6 to 12 cycles was run. TCRdb analysed the 5' RACE reads with MiXCR anew, one entry per CDR3 protein. The table shows hundreds of thousands of distinct CDR3 sequences, with about 48% occurring only once. General observations from the study: It was found that TCR beta diversity correlated strongly with the percentage of naive T cells.

The receptor's source is a man aged 25 to 45 in good health. The material sequenced was blood. This chain uses TRBV20-1 with TRBJ1-2; possibly TRBD1 for D (5 bases). CDR3 bases: TGCAGTGCTAGGTCTCCGGGACCCCCAACCAAGGGCTACACCTTC. This encodes CSARSPGPPTKGYTF.